The TCR beta chain described here comes from a study of cytomegalovirus exposure and HLA in healthy donors. Findings of the study overall: A reported reduction in N-insertions relative to the 666-donor mean was seen in an Asian-associated ancestry cluster in a later analysis. In a later analysis, TCR beta V- and J-gene trimming was associated with a missense DCLRE1C variant. Roughly even sequencing depth across donors was the assumption behind the presence/absence analyses. In an earlier analysis, most TCR beta V segments were productive about 87% or about 30% of the time.

This clone was observed a handful of times. Its antigen is undetermined. The CDR3 loop spans 14 amino acids. The J segment lost 5 bases and the V segment lost 5 bases, leaving 7 bases of the junction unmatched. Germline CDR1 reads SEHNR; CDR2 reads FQNEAQ (reference sequence). The PCR contained 60 Vbeta and 13 Jbeta primers. The method was immunoSEQ multiplex PCR; TCRdb's version includes in-frame clones alone and lacks a portion of them. The sample includes around 130,000 clones, roughly 9% of them seen just once. The specimen sequenced was PBMCs. The chain has TRBV7-9 and TRBJ2-7; the match to TRBD1 covers 9 bases. The sequence came from a middle-aged woman in good health and CMV-seropositive. The chain's CDR3 is CASSLDRGRNEQYF. The CDR3 region has the DNA TGTGCCAGCAGCCTGGACAGGGGTAGAAACGAGCAGTACTTC.